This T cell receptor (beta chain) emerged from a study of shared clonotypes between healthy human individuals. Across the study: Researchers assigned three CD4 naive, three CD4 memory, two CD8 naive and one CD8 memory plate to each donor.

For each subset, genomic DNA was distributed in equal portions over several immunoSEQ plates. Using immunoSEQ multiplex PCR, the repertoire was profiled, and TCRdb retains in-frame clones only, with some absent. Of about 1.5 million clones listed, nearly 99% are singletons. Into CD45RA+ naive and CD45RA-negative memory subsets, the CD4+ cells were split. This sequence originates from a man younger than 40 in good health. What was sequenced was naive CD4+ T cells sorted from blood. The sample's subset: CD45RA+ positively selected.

The CDR3 DNA is TGTGCCAGCAGCTTAGTTTTGGGGACAGGGGGTTTAGCCAAAAACATTCAGTACTTC. It codes for CASSLVLGTGGLAKNIQYF. This sequence joins TRBV11-2 and TRBJ2-4; 11 nucleotides agree with TRBD1. The CDR3 runs 19 residues. Trimming cost V 1 base and J 0 bases; bases outside gene matches: 8. CDR1 is SGHAT and CDR2 is FQNNGV in the germline V gene.